What follows are 19 T cell receptor beta chains derived from one specimen sequenced in a study of diagnostic markers for celiac disease. From the reads, TCRdb lists one entry per CDR3 protein and no DNA. In total, the table holds around 7,500 distinct CDR3 sequences. Sequencing used either unsorted cells or a sorted T cell fraction (not recorded which). The receptors originated from a human donor. This table probably holds off-target reads from a library built for another chain.

This clonotype is medium-sized by frequency. This CDR3 is CASSTGRRGNTDTQYF. V gene TRBV28 combines with J gene TRBJ2-3; the D call from TCRdb, TRBD1, cannot be confirmed without DNA. Germline CDR1 is MDHEN and CDR2 is SYDVKM. The CDR3 contains 16 residues.

By frequency, this clonotype registers medium-sized (0.01 to 0.1%). The CDR3 sequence: CASSRHGQGPGQPQHF. The rearrangement links TRBV4-1 to TRBJ1-5; TCRdb calls TRBD1, which cannot be checked without DNA. The CDR3 extends over 16 amino acids. Germline-derived CDR1 and CDR2 are MGHRA and YSYEKL.

The CDR3 protein is CASSVAGSSTDTQYF. This chain connects TRBV9 to TRBJ2-3. This CDR3 has 15 amino acids. The germline gives CDR1 SGDLS, CDR2 YYNGEE.

The V call is TRBV3-1, the J call TRBJ1-2; TCRdb's D call of TRBD1 is untestable without DNA. Germline CDR1 LGHDT, CDR2 YNNKEL (reference sequence). CDR3 length: 14 amino acids. The CDR3 is CASSQLTGATTNTF.

The J gene is TRBJ1-5, the V gene TRBV28; TCRdb's assignment of TRBD1 cannot be checked, as there is no DNA. Per the germline V gene, CDR1 is MDHEN and CDR2 is SYDVKM. This CDR3 has 16 amino acids. CDR3 sequence: CASSPPWRDGNQPQHF.

V usage is TRBV10-3 and J usage is TRBJ2-2. CDR3 size: 12 residues. The germline gives CDR1 ENHRY, CDR2 SYGVKD. This chain's CDR3 is CAIGPNTGELFF.

The chain links TRBV5-1 to TRBJ1-2. The CDR3 spans 15 residues. The germline CDR1 and CDR2 sequences are SGHRS and YFSETQ. This chain's CDR3 is CASSFGGLAGDGYTF.

The chain employs TRBV5-6 and TRBJ2-3. Germline V gene sequence: CDR1 SGHDT, CDR2 YYEEEE. This CDR3 has 13 residues. CDR3 region: CASSLFGTDTQYF.

V gene TRBV20-1 combines with J gene TRBJ1-1; TCRdb's D gene call, TRBD1, goes unchecked for lack of DNA. Germline CDR1 is DFQATT and CDR2 is SNEGSKA (reference sequence). The CDR3 runs 14 residues. The chain's CDR3 is CSAGLRDPGTEAFF.

The chain has TRBV20-1 and TRBJ2-7; the TRBD1 assignment by TCRdb is unverifiable without DNA. CDR3 length equals 16 residues. Germline V gives CDR1 DFQATT, CDR2 SNEGSKA (reference sequence). The CDR3 region is CSATTTDRGISYEQYF.

This chain joins TRBV6-6 and TRBJ1-4. Germline-derived CDR1 and CDR2 are MNHNY and SVGAGI (reference sequence). The CDR3 totals 14 residues. CDR3 loop: CASSYDTENEKLFF.

This rearrangement joins TRBV2 to TRBJ1-6. Germline CDR1 and CDR2: SNHLY and FYNNEI. This CDR3 comprises 13 residues. The CDR3 is CASSIGRESPLHF.

V is TRBV5-1 and J is TRBJ2-3; the TCRdb call, TRBD2, lacks DNA for checking. The CDR3 is made up of 15 amino acids. Germline lookup yields CDR1 SGHRS and CDR2 YFSETQ. The CDR3 loop reads CASSELAGHTDTQYF.

In terms of frequency, this clonotype is medium-sized (0.01 to 0.1%). This chain links TRBV5-6 with TRBJ2-1; absent DNA, TCRdb's TRBD1 call cannot be checked. This CDR3 has 15 amino acids. Germline V CDR1 and CDR2: SGHDT, YYEEEE. The CDR3 loop reads CASSLVGSPRDEQFF.

Considering frequency, this clonotype is medium-sized. The gene calls are TRBV4-1 and TRBJ2-3. Germline CDR1 is MGHRA and CDR2 is YSYEKL. This CDR3 has 16 amino acids. CDR3 residues: CASSQDIGSGTDTQYF.

V gene TRBV5-1 combines with J gene TRBJ2-1; the D gene TCRdb calls, TRBD1, cannot be checked with no DNA. The CDR3 is 14 residues long. The germline CDR1 and CDR2 sequences are SGHRS and YFSETQ. The CDR3 spells CASSPGQGWYEQFF.

The chain links TRBV4-2 to TRBJ2-2. Per germline, CDR1 LGHNA and CDR2 YNFKEQ. This CDR3 is 16 amino acids long. CDR3 amino acids: CASSLMNSGNTGELFF.

Frequency places this clonotype as medium-sized. The chain is built from TRBV18 and TRBJ2-5. Germline V gene data show CDR1 as KGHSH and CDR2 as LQKENI. CDR3 length equals 12 residues. The CDR3 loop is CASSNPQETQYF.

The chain joins TRBV20-1 to TRBJ1-5. Germline CDR1 DFQATT, CDR2 SNEGSKA (reference sequence). The CDR3 spans 15 residues. The CDR3 sequence is CSIGEPNYSNQPQHF.